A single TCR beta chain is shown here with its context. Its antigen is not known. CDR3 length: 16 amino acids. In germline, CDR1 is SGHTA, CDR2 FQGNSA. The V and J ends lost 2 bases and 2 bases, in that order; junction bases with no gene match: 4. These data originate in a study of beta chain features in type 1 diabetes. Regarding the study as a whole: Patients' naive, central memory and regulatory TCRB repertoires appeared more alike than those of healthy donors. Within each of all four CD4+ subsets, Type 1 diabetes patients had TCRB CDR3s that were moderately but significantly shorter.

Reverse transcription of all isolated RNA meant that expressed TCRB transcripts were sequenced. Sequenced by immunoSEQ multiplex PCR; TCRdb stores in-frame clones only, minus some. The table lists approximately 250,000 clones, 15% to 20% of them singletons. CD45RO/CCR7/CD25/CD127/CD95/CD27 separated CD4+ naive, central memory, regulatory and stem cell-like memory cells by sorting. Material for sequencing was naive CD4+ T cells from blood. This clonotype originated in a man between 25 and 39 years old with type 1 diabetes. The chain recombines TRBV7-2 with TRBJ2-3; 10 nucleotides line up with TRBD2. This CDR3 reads CASSLFSGRATDTQYF. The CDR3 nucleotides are TGTGCCAGCAGCTTATTCAGCGGGAGGGCCACAGATACGCAGTATTTT.